A selection of T cell receptor beta chains follows, all from one sample in a study of blood T cell repertoires in COVID-19. Repertoires were generated with immunoSEQ multiplex PCR, while TCRdb's copy carries only in-frame clones and drops some. The table includes around 230,000 clones, 80% to 90% detected once. The sequenced sample consisted of peripheral blood. The receptor source for this set is a man aged 25 to 40 who had recovered from COVID-19. Both conserved end residues are part of each CDR3. A D gene is named only where the DNA matches it firmly. For some rows the clone size is stated as once, few or many, or as a class when expanded; others skip it.

D gene: .
clone size: .
V gene: TRBV19
J gene: TRBJ2-2
CDR3 DNA: TGTGCCAGTAGTACCCGGACAGCTTACACCGGGGAGCTGTTTTTT
CDR3 protein: CASSTRTAYTGELFF

D gene: TRBD2
clone size: .
V gene: TRBV27
J gene: TRBJ2-2
CDR3 DNA: TGTGCCAGCAGTCTAGCGGGGGGGGACACCGGGGAGCTGTTTTTT
CDR3 protein: CASSLAGGDTGELFF

D gene: TRBD1
clone size: .
V gene: TRBV5-4
J gene: TRBJ1-1
CDR3 DNA: TGTGCCAGCAGAACTTCGTCCGGGACAGGGTCTTTGCGAGCTTTCTTT
CDR3 protein: CASRTSSGTGSLRAFF

D gene: .
clone size: once
V gene: TRBV7-9
J gene: TRBJ2-5
CDR3 DNA: TGTGCCAGCAGCCGTACGGTAGAGACCCAGTACTTC
CDR3 protein: CASSRTVETQYF

D gene: TRBD2
clone size: .
V gene: TRBV5-1
J gene: TRBJ2-5
CDR3 DNA: TGCGCCAGCAGCCTCTACTCCCTAGCGGGGGGAGTCAGAGAGACCCAGTACTTC
CDR3 protein: CASSLYSLAGGVRETQYF

D gene: .
clone size: .
V gene: TRBV4-3
J gene: TRBJ1-6
CDR3 DNA: TGCGCCAGCAGCCAAGCCAGGAACTATAATTCACCCCTCCACTTT
CDR3 protein: CASSQARNYNSPLHF

D gene: .
clone size: .
V gene: TRBV5-4
J gene: TRBJ1-1
CDR3 DNA: TGTGCCAGCTCCCTTCGAGGGGGGGCGAAGGCTGAAGCTTTCTTT
CDR3 protein: CASSLRGGAKAEAFF

D gene: .
clone size: .
V gene: TRBV4-2
J gene: TRBJ1-6
CDR3 DNA: TGTGCCAGCAGCCAAGACAGGGCGATCAACCGAGGTAATTCACCCCTCCACTTT
CDR3 protein: CASSQDRAINRGNSPLHF

D gene: .
clone size: .
V gene: TRBV7-6
J gene: TRBJ2-7
CDR3 DNA: TGTGCCAGCAGCTTATTGTCCCTAGCGCCCTACGAGCAGTACTTC
CDR3 protein: CASSLLSLAPYEQYF

D gene: .
clone size: .
V gene: TRBV27
J gene: TRBJ2-7
CDR3 DNA: TGTGCCAGCATGCAGGCCCAGCAGATCTACGAGCAGTACTTC
CDR3 protein: CASMQAQQIYEQYF

D gene: .
clone size: .
V gene: TRBV5-6
J gene: TRBJ2-1
CDR3 DNA: TGTGCCAGCAGCTCGCTGCCAGGGGTGGGCAATGAGCAGTTCTTC
CDR3 protein: CASSSLPGVGNEQFF

D gene: TRBD1
clone size: .
V gene: TRBV11-3
J gene: TRBJ2-1
CDR3 DNA: TGTGCCAGCAGCTCGACCGGGACAGGGGTCGGCTACAATGAGCAGTTCTTC
CDR3 protein: CASSSTGTGVGYNEQFF

D gene: TRBD1
clone size: .
V gene: TRBV19
J gene: TRBJ2-7
CDR3 DNA: TGTGCCAGTAGCCTCCAGGGACAGGGGGTCTACGAGCAGTACTTC
CDR3 protein: CASSLQGQGVYEQYF

D gene: TRBD1
clone size: .
V gene: TRBV4-3
J gene: TRBJ2-7
CDR3 DNA: TGCGCCAGCAGCCAAGCTTTCGACAGGGGTTACGAGCAGTACTTC
CDR3 protein: CASSQAFDRGYEQYF

D gene: .
clone size: once
V gene: TRBV27
J gene: TRBJ1-2
CDR3 DNA: TGTGCCAGCAGTCCCCTCGTGGCACGCTATGGCTACACCTTC
CDR3 protein: CASSPLVARYGYTF

D gene: TRBD2
clone size: .
V gene: TRBV2
J gene: TRBJ2-7
CDR3 DNA: TGTGCCAGCAGTGGGACTAGCGGGGAGCAGTACTTC
CDR3 protein: CASSGTSGEQYF

D gene: .
clone size: .
V gene: TRBV10-1
J gene: TRBJ1-2
CDR3 DNA: TGCGCCAGCAGTCCCGGGCCCGAGGGCTATGGCTACACCTTC
CDR3 protein: CASSPGPEGYGYTF

D gene: .
clone size: .
V gene: TRBV10-1
J gene: TRBJ1-1
CDR3 DNA: TGCGCCAGCAGTGATTACGGGATTCGCATGAACACTGAAGCTTTCTTT
CDR3 protein: CASSDYGIRMNTEAFF

D gene: .
clone size: .
V gene: TRBV1
J gene: TRBJ1-1
CDR3 DNA: TGCACCAGCACAGCCAAGATGTATTCGGGACAGGGACACTCTGAAGCTTTCTTT
CDR3 protein: CTSTAKMYSGQGHSEAFF

D gene: .
clone size: .
V gene: TRBV7-9
J gene: TRBJ1-1
CDR3 DNA: TGTGCCAGCAGACAGACCAGGGTTACTGAAGCTTTCTTT
CDR3 protein: CASRQTRVTEAFF

D gene: .
clone size: .
V gene: TRBV10-2
J gene: TRBJ2-3
CDR3 DNA: TGCGCCAGCAGTGATCTCACAGATACGCAGTATTTT
CDR3 protein: CASSDLTDTQYF

D gene: .
clone size: .
V gene: TRBV3-1/TRBV3-2
J gene: TRBJ2-7
CDR3 DNA: TGTGCCAGCAGCCAAGACATTAGCGGCTACGAGCAGTACTTC
CDR3 protein: CASSQDISGYEQYF